The 17 T cell receptor beta chains listed next were all sequenced from one sample in a study of chemoradiotherapy in HPV16-positive cancers. Produced via immunoSEQ multiplex PCR; TCRdb's table is partial and in-frame only. The table has 17,000 or so clones, roughly two thirds seen once. The sequenced sample was tumor tissue, obtained from a patient who underwent chemoradiotherapy. The receptor source for this set is a human donor with HPV-associated anogenital cancer.

The chain uses TRBV14 and TRBJ1-4; 7 nucleotides match TRBD1. Germline V CDR1 and CDR2: SGHDN, FVKESK. This CDR3 has 14 amino acids. V was clipped by 2 bases and J by 7 bases; unmatched bases: 4. In DNA, the CDR3 is TGTGCCAGCAGCCAATTTTCAGGGGGTGAAAAACTGTTTTTT. Residues: CASSQFSGGEKLFF. The full variable domain, rest sourced from reference TRBV14 and TRBJ1-4, is EAGVTQFPSHSVIEKGQTVTLRCDPISGHDNLYWYRRVMGKEIKFLLHFVKESKQDESGMPNNRFLAERTGGTYSTLKVQPAELEDSGVYFCASSQFSGGEKLFFGSGTQLSVL.

The V and J genes are TRBV6-1 and TRBJ1-6; possible D gene TRBD1, 6 bases. Trimming took off 4 bases at V and 14 bases at J, with 24 bases between the two ends. This CDR3 region has 16 residues. Germline V gene sequence: CDR1 MNHNS, CDR2 SASEGT. The CDR3 loop reads CASSATGTQKVSALHF. CDR3 sequence (DNA): TGTGCCAGCAGTGCGACCGGGACACAGAAAGTGTCAGCCCTCCACTTT.

This clone was seen once. The V call is TRBV5-1, the J call TRBJ2-7; D is ambiguous. Germline V gene data show CDR1 as SGHRS and CDR2 as YFSETQ. The germline V and J ends were trimmed by 0 bases and 4 bases, with 5 bases remaining between them. This CDR3 comprises 12 residues. This CDR3 reads CASSLDGYEQYF. CDR3 nucleotide sequence: TGCGCCAGCAGCTTGGACGGTTACGAGCAGTACTTC.

In this sample, this clone turned up a few times. This chain joins TRBV19 and TRBJ2-7; D possibly matches TRBD1 or TRBD2 (5 bases each). V was cut by 5 bases and J by 5 bases, with 16 bases left in between. The CDR3 spans 14 residues. In germline, CDR1 is LNHDA, CDR2 SQIVND (reference sequence). The CDR3 coding sequence is TGTGCCAGTAGTGGTTGGGGGAGTAGCCACGAGCAGTACTTC. Its protein product is CASSGWGSSHEQYF.

J is TRBJ2-4 and V is TRBV7-2; the D call may be TRBD1 or TRBD2 (7 bases each). This CDR3 has 12 residues. The V end lost 6 bases, the J end lost 8 bases, and 11 bases lay between the germline ends. The V gene's germline CDR1 is SGHTA and CDR2 FQGNSA. CDR3 coding DNA: TGTGCCAGCAGGCAGGGGGGGGACATTCAGTACTTC. It yields the protein CASRQGGDIQYF.

The rearrangement links TRBV7-3 to TRBJ2-3, with 10 positions matching TRBD2. From germline, CDR1 is SGHTA and CDR2 FQGTGA. This CDR3 region has 16 residues. The V segment lost 5 bases and the J segment 0 bases; nucleotides outside the gene matches: 5. The CDR3 spells CASSISGGLSTDTQYF. The CDR3 nucleotides read TGTGCCAGCAGCATTAGCGGGGGGCTAAGCACAGATACGCAGTATTTT.

This clone was recorded a few times. The J gene is TRBJ1-5, the V gene TRBV7-3; no firm D call. The CDR3 has 13 amino acids. Germline-derived CDR1 and CDR2 are SGHTA and FQGTGA. Trimming removed 2 bases from V and 6 bases from J, with 8 bases in between. CDR3 DNA sequence: TGTGCCAGCAGCTTAGGTCCCGGTCAGCCCCAGCATTTT. It specifies CASSLGPGQPQHF.

The J gene is TRBJ1-5, the V gene TRBV7-9; D is possibly TRBD1 (5 bases). Trimming took off 5 bases at V and 7 bases at J, with 9 bases between the two ends. The germline V gene has CDR1 SEHNR and CDR2 FQNEAQ (reference sequence). This CDR3 is built from 12 residues. The CDR3 protein is CASSDGGQPQHF. In DNA, the CDR3 is TGTGCCAGCAGCGATGGGGGACAGCCCCAGCATTTT.

CDR3 sequence: CASSVGPGYYEQYF. The CDR3 coding sequence is TGTGCCAGCAGCGTAGGGCCAGGGTACTACGAGCAGTACTTC. The chain has TRBV9 and TRBJ2-7; a weak D match, TRBD1 (5 bases). Germline V gene lookup returns CDR1 SGDLS and CDR2 YYNGEE. Deletions cut 0 bases from V and 3 bases from J, with 10 bases between. The CDR3 has 14 amino acids.

CDR3 region: CASSENGKTGELFF. The CDR3 DNA reads as TGCGCCAGCAGTGAGAACGGGAAGACCGGGGAGCTGTTTTTT. The rearrangement joins TRBV10-1 to TRBJ2-2; D possibly corresponds to TRBD2 (5 bases). CDR3 length equals 14 residues. Between the trimmed V and J ends, which lost 2 bases and 5 bases, there was a span of 9 bases. Germline V gene data show CDR1 as WNHNN and CDR2 as SYGVQD (reference sequence).

This rearrangement joins TRBV19 to TRBJ1-6; D remains ambiguous. The germline CDR1 and CDR2 sequences are LNHDA and SQIVND (reference sequence). The CDR3 runs to 12 residues. Between the trimmed V and J ends, which lost 4 bases and 6 bases, there was a span of 4 bases. The CDR3 DNA is TGTGCCAGTAGTACCGGTAATTCACCCCTCCACTTT. Translated: CASSTGNSPLHF. Full variable domain (missing parts from reference TRBV19 and TRBJ1-6): DGGITQSPKYLFRKEGQNVTLSCEQNLNHDAMYWYRQDPGQGLRLIYYSQIVNDFQKGDIAEGYSVSREKKESFPLTVTSAQKNPTAFYLCASSTGNSPLHFGNGTRLTVT.

The chain recombines TRBV4-1 with TRBJ1-1; D unclear. Germline V gene lookup returns CDR1 MGHRA and CDR2 YSYEKL. Between the trimmed V and J ends, which lost 4 bases and 0 bases, there was a span of 12 bases. The CDR3 length is 15 residues. In nucleotides, the CDR3 is TGCGCCAGCAGCCCCCTCGGCAGGCTGAACACTGAAGCTTTCTTT. Protein sequence: CASSPLGRLNTEAFF.

This clone has more than one count but fewer than ten. The genes are TRBV5-6 and TRBJ2-1; D is undetermined. The CDR3 has 15 residues. From germline, CDR1 is SGHDT and CDR2 YYEEEE. V gave up 1 base and J gave up 9 bases, with 17 bases separating them. CDR3 in DNA: TGTGCCAGCAGCTTGTCACTACGGGCCTTTGGTGAGCAGTTCTTC. This codes for CASSLSLRAFGEQFF.

This chain uses TRBV11-3 with TRBJ2-5; 8 bases align to TRBD1. J gave up 6 bases and V 5 bases, and 8 bases lay outside the gene matches. CDR3 length: 14 residues. Germline CDR1 is SGHNT and CDR2 is YENEEA. This CDR3 is CASSAPTGEKTQYF. Here the CDR3 DNA reads TGTGCCAGCAGCGCGCCGACAGGGGAAAAGACCCAGTACTTC.

This clone appeared a few times. The chain joins TRBV2 to TRBJ1-2, with 7 nucleotides matching TRBD1. Per the germline V gene, CDR1 is SNHLY and CDR2 is FYNNEI. J gave up 7 bases and V 4 bases, and 9 bases lay outside the gene matches. This CDR3 is built from 14 residues. This CDR3 is CASSAGTAVGGYTF. The CDR3 coding sequence is TGTGCCAGCAGTGCCGGGACAGCAGTAGGTGGCTACACCTTC.

V is TRBV5-1 and J is TRBJ1-6, with 7 bases matching TRBD1. V lost 4 bases and J lost 0; bases outside the gene matches: 4. Germline CDR1 SGHRS, CDR2 YFSETQ. The CDR3 is 16 amino acids. The CDR3 spells CASSQQGSSYNSPLHF. In nucleotides, the CDR3 is TGCGCCAGCAGCCAACAGGGGAGCTCCTATAATTCACCCCTCCACTTT.

This clone has a handful of counts. In nucleotides, the CDR3 is TGTGCCAGCAGCTTGCCAACAGGGACCGGGGAGCTGTTTTTT. It yields the protein CASSLPTGTGELFF. The chain joins TRBV5-4 to TRBJ2-2; perhaps TRBD1 as D (6 bases). Germline values: CDR1 SGHNT, CDR2 YYREEE (reference sequence). This CDR3 is 14 amino acids long. Trimming stripped 1 base from V and 5 bases from J, with 9 bases between.